The sequence of this T cell receptor (beta chain) was determined in a study of human T cells and chemical hapten exposure. This clonotype has a handful of counts. Using its own MiXCR run on the RACE reads, TCRdb lists one record per CDR3 protein. There are a few hundred thousand distinct CDR3 sequences in the sample; about 8.6% occur only once, and approximately 2.3% lies in the top ten. Described time point: pre-sensitization, week 0. Documented treatment: therapeutic diphenylcyclopropenone sensitization with weekly scalp DPC. V lost 5 bases, J lost 1 base, and 4 bases stayed unmatched. The CDR3 runs 16 residues. CDR1 and CDR2 (germline): SGHTA, FQGNSA.

The sequences come from whole blood, collected in connection with sensitization to the hapten diphenylcyclopropenone (DPC). The genes are TRBV7-2 and TRBJ2-1, with 11 positions matching TRBD1. This TCR was sampled from a middle-aged woman with alopecia areata. Some clones in this sample may be carry-over from other donors' samples. The DNA of the CDR3 is TGTGCCAGCAGCCCGGACAGGGGGCCGTCCTACAATGAGCAGTTCTTC. This gives the protein CASSPDRGPSYNEQFF.